The rows below give T cell receptor beta chains drawn from one sample of a study of shared clonotypes between healthy human individuals. Method: immunoSEQ multiplex PCR; TCRdb's copy keeps in-frame clones and lacks some. The data show about 1.5 million clones, roughly 98% seen once. The sample consisted of naive CD4+ T cells sorted from blood. These receptors all come from a young man in good health. Each CDR3 is given without its conserved first and last residue. A row's size may be missing; if present it is once, few, many or a size class.

abundance,v_gene,CDR3aa
-,TRBV6-5,ASSPLGPAGTQY
-,TRBV7-9,ASTGVRQGGNEQF
-,TRBV7-2,ASSLAVAGLRGETQY
-,TRBV11-2,ASSSHNETAGREKLF
-,TRBV14,ASSQEGSGIREQF
once,TRBV5-1,ASSLVVGEAVLSYNEQF
-,TRBV7-2,ASSLGLRRGLAKNIQY
-,TRBV5-1,ASSLASGIAYNEQF
-,TRBV7-8,ASSSRTSGSDTQY
-,TRBV5-8,ASSERTGGSDEQY
-,TRBV4-1,ASSRDYIWSEQY
-,TRBV28,ASSPLGTGAKH
-,TRBV4-1,ASSQEPSLDYEQY
-,TRBV28,ASSSMITGSDGYT
-,TRBV27,ASSSDRVGNIQY
once,TRBV5-4,ASSWASGRAEETQY
-,TRBV7-7,ASSPDLYSYQETQY
-,TRBV19,ASSIPKTSGEHYEQY
-,TRBV4-1,ASSRETGGADYEQY
-,TRBV6-5,ASSYRGIVSYEQY
-,TRBV7-8,ASSLRATGLAGETQY
-,TRBV2,ASTEGRGVGGSVMYNEQF
-,TRBV7-2,ASTHDSNEQF
-,TRBV11-2,ASSSGRGEYNEQF
-,TRBV7-9,ASSFNQGGTEAF
-,TRBV15,ATSRGPIGRTEAF
once,TRBV18,ASSPGLGETQY
-,TRBV7-9,ASSLLIARGNEQF
-,TRBV27,ASRSESGNQPQH
-,TRBV11-2,ASSQTSHYGEQY
once,TRBV5-1,ASSPMLGLPYEQY
-,TRBV5-6,ASSLNRRAVGYT
-,TRBV7-9,ASSKPGLAVLETQY
-,TRBV19,ASSMLATKGDEQF
-,TRBV20-1,SARFGNEQF
-,TRBV5-4,ASSLTGSSGSRY
-,TRBV7-2,ASSQQGLSFGEQY
-,TRBV5-5,ASSFDWGYEQY
-,TRBV19,ASSIAPSAGHGYT
-,TRBV27,ASSSLPGTPYEQY
few,TRBV28,ASSTGQSNQPQH
-,TRBV21-1,ANKAQVMNTEAF
-,TRBV11-2,ASSLDLRGSTEAF
-,TRBV11-3,ASSRTSGSRGNEQF
-,TRBV7-2,ASSLQGGSYNEQF
-,TRBV7-8,ASSTDRGTGELF
-,TRBV5-5,ASSLAGLATPDSYEQY
-,TRBV11-2,ASRYGTGLGYGYT